A single sample is the source of the 20 T cell receptor beta chains below, sequenced in a study of cytomegalovirus exposure and HLA in healthy donors. PCR employed 60 Vbeta and 13 Jbeta primers. Clones were sequenced by immunoSEQ multiplex PCR, and TCRdb holds only the in-frame ones, with some missing. The profile shows 110,000 to 150,000 clones, around 80% of them singletons. The source material was PBMCs. Source of these receptors: a female donor in good health and CMV-seronegative.

This clone has just a few counts. The chain joins TRBV30 to TRBJ1-4, with D possibly TRBD1 on 5 matching bases. Germline CDR1 reads GTSNPN; CDR2 reads SVGIG (reference sequence). Trimming left V 5 bases short and J 5 bases short, with 15 bases between. The CDR3 is made up of 14 amino acids. CDR3 sequence (DNA): TGTGCCTGGGGTGGGACTTTGGGCAATGAAAAACTGTTTTTT. This sequence encodes CAWGGTLGNEKLFF.

The gene calls are TRBV28 and TRBJ2-7; the match to TRBD2 covers 7 bases. The CDR3 is made up of 14 amino acids. Germline trimming cut 5 bases from V and 0 bases from J; bases unmatched to any gene: 4. Germline CDR1 MDHEN, CDR2 SYDVKM. CDR3 DNA sequence: TGTGCCAGCAGTCCTCGGGGGGTCTCCTACGAGCAGTACTTC. Amino acid sequence: CASSPRGVSYEQYF.

The rearrangement joins TRBV2 to TRBJ2-1; TRBD1 matches 8 bases. Germline CDR1 SNHLY, CDR2 FYNNEI. The length of the CDR3 is 15 residues. Trimming removed 6 bases from V and 5 bases from J; junction bases left unmatched: 9. The CDR3 region has the DNA TGTGCCAGCAGCAGAGACAGGGGATTGGACAATGAGCAGTTCTTC. This gives the protein CASSRDRGLDNEQFF.

J is TRBJ2-5 and V is TRBV18; D is perhaps TRBD2 (6 bases). Per germline, CDR1 KGHSH and CDR2 LQKENI. V lost 3 bases and J lost 9, with 20 bases in between. The CDR3 covers 15 residues. CDR3 nucleotides: TGTGCCAGCTCACCCCGGGACGGGAGTAAGAGAGCCCAGTACTTC. It is translated as CASSPRDGSKRAQYF.

This clone was recorded a few times. Other DNA sequences within the sample encode an identical CDR3. The chain combines TRBV6-4 with TRBJ2-3; possibly TRBD2 for D (5 bases). Germline lookup yields CDR1 MRHNA and CDR2 SNTAGT. CDR3 size: 13 residues. V dropped 5 bases and J dropped 2 bases, with 8 bases sitting between them. The DNA for the CDR3 is TGTGCCAGCAGTAGCGGCTCCACAGATACGCAGTATTTT. It encodes CASSSGSTDTQYF.

The chain combines TRBV5-1 with TRBJ2-4, with TRBD2 identical over 8 bases. This CDR3 has 15 amino acids. Trimming at V came to 4 bases and at J to 15 bases, leaving 18 bases not matched to a gene. Germline loops: CDR1 SGHRS, CDR2 YFSETQ. The CDR3 sequence: CASSPGGEVGPSRYF. The CDR3 coding sequence is TGCGCCAGCAGCCCGGGGGGGGAAGTCGGCCCCTCCCGGTACTTC.

This chain uses TRBV6-1 with TRBJ1-2; tentative D call: TRBD1 (5 bases). The CDR3 is 13 amino acids. Trimming left V 5 bases short and J 7 bases short, with 14 bases between. Per the germline V gene, CDR1 is MNHNS and CDR2 is SASEGT. The CDR3 bases are TGTGCCAGCAGTCGGCTCAGGGAACGTGGCTACACCTTC. Translated, it gives CASSRLRERGYTF.

DNA of the CDR3: TGTGCCAGCAGCGCCAGGGAAGCGGGCACTGAAGCTTTCTTT. It encodes CASSAREAGTEAFF. The chain is built from TRBV2 and TRBJ1-1; D is possibly TRBD1 (5 bases). Germline CDR1 and CDR2: SNHLY and FYNNEI. Trimming stripped 6 bases from V and 4 bases from J, with 15 bases between. This CDR3 has 14 residues.

This chain links TRBV6-5 with TRBJ2-2; tentative D call: TRBD1 (6 bases). The germline V gene has CDR1 MNHEY and CDR2 SVGAGI. Trimming stripped 6 bases from V and 6 bases from J, with 14 bases between. CDR3 length: 14 amino acids. CDR3 DNA sequence: TGTGCCAGCAGCCCCGTTGGGGGCCCCGGGGAGCTGTTTTTT. Its protein product is CASSPVGGPGELFF.

The chain joins TRBV4-1 to TRBJ2-3, with 12 positions matching TRBD2. This CDR3 comprises 18 residues. Germline CDR1 is MGHRA and CDR2 is YSYEKL. With 1 base clipped from V and 0 bases from J, the junction kept 5 bases outside the gene matches. The CDR3 reads CASSQGVTSGGSTDTQYF. The CDR3 DNA reads TGCGCCAGCAGCCAAGGAGTGACTAGCGGGGGAAGCACAGATACGCAGTATTTT.

The V and J genes are TRBV30 and TRBJ2-5, with 9 nucleotides matching TRBD1. The last part of the DNA fits TRBJ2-7 better; the J call may be wrong. Looked up from germline, CDR1 is GTSNPN and CDR2 is SVGIG (reference sequence). The CDR3 contains 15 residues. The CDR3 here is CAWSTPGTGRYEQYF. The CDR3 DNA sequence: TGTGCCTGGAGTACCCCCGGGACAGGGCGTTACGAGCAGTACTTC.

This clone is deemed medium-sized. The chain recombines TRBV6-6 with TRBJ2-7, with D maybe TRBD2 (6 bases). Trimming took off 5 bases at V and 6 bases at J, with 17 bases between the two ends. The CDR3 has 14 residues. Germline assignment: CDR1 MNHNY and CDR2 SVGAGI (reference sequence). CDR3 sequence: CASSHPGADREQYF. The CDR3 DNA sequence: TGTGCCAGCAGTCATCCGGGAGCCGATCGCGAGCAGTACTTC.

The J gene is TRBJ2-1, the V gene TRBV14; possible D gene TRBD1, 5 bases. CDR1 and CDR2 (germline): SGHDN, FVKESK. The CDR3 sequence is 13 residues long. The V end lost 4 bases, the J end lost 7 bases, and 11 bases lay between the germline ends. Here the CDR3 reads CASSRTKGNEQFF. CDR3 nucleotide sequence: TGTGCCAGCAGCCGGACAAAGGGGAATGAGCAGTTCTTC.

J is TRBJ1-5 and V is TRBV2; no firm D call. CDR1 is SNHLY, CDR2 FYNNEI, per germline. Trimming pared 5 bases from V and 3 bases from J, leaving 8 bases between. This CDR3 is 13 amino acids long. The CDR3 bases are TGTGCCAGCAGTCCCGACAACAATCAGCCCCAGCATTTT. This encodes CASSPDNNQPQHF.

V usage is TRBV5-4 and J usage is TRBJ2-5; D is undetermined. The CDR3 is made up of 13 amino acids. Germline CDR1 SGHNT, CDR2 YYREEE (reference sequence). Trimming shortened V by 4 bases and J by 1 base, and 8 bases separated the two germline ends. CDR3 protein: CASSPVGQETQYF. CDR3 DNA sequence: TGTGCCAGCAGCCCGGTCGGCCAAGAGACCCAGTACTTC.

The J gene is TRBJ1-2, the V gene TRBV27, with D possibly TRBD1 on 5 matching bases. CDR3 length: 12 amino acids. Between the trimmed V and J ends, which lost 5 bases and 8 bases, there was a span of 12 bases. The V gene's germline CDR1 is MNHEY and CDR2 SMNVEV (reference sequence). The CDR3 reads CASSPDRSGYTF. The CDR3 DNA follows: TGTGCCAGCAGTCCCGACAGAAGCGGCTACACCTTC.

The chain is built from TRBV5-1 and TRBJ2-1; TRBD2 matches 7 bases. This CDR3 comprises 14 residues. Per germline, CDR1 SGHRS and CDR2 YFSETQ. The V and J ends lost 4 bases and 5 bases, in that order; junction bases with no gene match: 6. The CDR3 sequence: CASSSGTNNNEQFF. CDR3 sequence (DNA): TGCGCCAGCAGCAGCGGGACTAACAACAATGAGCAGTTCTTC.

There are a few counts of this clone. For the CDR3, the DNA is TGTGCCAGCAGGGGATCAGGGGGCTCCATGAACACTGAAGCTTTCTTT. It translates to CASRGSGGSMNTEAFF. The chain combines TRBV6-6 with TRBJ1-1; 8 bases line up with TRBD1. This CDR3 has 16 residues. The trim removed 6 bases at V and 0 bases at J, leaving 9 bases unmatched. The germline gives CDR1 MNHNY, CDR2 SVGAGI (reference sequence).

This chain connects TRBV4-1 to TRBJ1-1; D is uncertain. Germline loops: CDR1 MGHRA, CDR2 YSYEKL. Trimming left V 0 bases short and J 0 bases short, with 8 bases between. This CDR3 has 15 residues. As DNA, the CDR3 is TGCGCCAGCAGCCAAGAACGGCGGTTGAACACTGAAGCTTTCTTT. Translating it yields CASSQERRLNTEAFF.

This clone occurred a few times. The rearrangement links TRBV2 to TRBJ1-1; TRBD1 agrees at 8 bases. Germline CDR1 SNHLY, CDR2 FYNNEI. The CDR3 is 13 residues long. The trim removed 3 bases at V and 5 bases at J, leaving 2 bases unmatched. This CDR3 reads CASSETGDTEAFF. CDR3 DNA: TGTGCCAGCAGTGAGACAGGGGATACTGAAGCTTTCTTT.